This T cell receptor beta chain stems from a study of blood T cell repertoires in COVID-19. Deletions cut 7 bases from V and 7 bases from J, with 14 bases between. Per the germline V gene, CDR1 is SNHLY and CDR2 is FYNNEI. CDR3 length: 13 amino acids. The protocol was immunoSEQ multiplex PCR, while the TCRdb copy is restricted to in-frame clones and leaves out a portion. The data hold approximately 460,000 clones, with 75% to 90% observed a single time. The chain has TRBV2 and TRBJ1-5; D call uncertain. The material sequenced was peripheral blood. This TCR came from a man younger than 35 with COVID-19, enrolled during active disease. CDR3 protein: CASTYSFLQPQHF. For the CDR3, the DNA is TGTGCCAGCACCTATTCTTTTCTCCAGCCCCAGCATTTT. The variable domain in full, completed from reference TRBV2 and TRBJ1-5, reads EPEVTQTPSHQVTQMGQEVILRCVPISNHLYFYWYRQILGQKVEFLVSFYNNEISEKSEIFDDQFSVERPDGSNFTLKIRSTKLEDSAMYFCASTYSFLQPQHFGDGTRLSIL.